This T cell receptor beta chain was captured by sequencing in a study of blood T cell repertoires in COVID-19. This CDR3 is 16 amino acids long. Germline CDR1 reads LNHDA; CDR2 reads SQIVND (reference sequence). The V and J ends lost 5 bases and 5 bases, in that order; junction bases with no gene match: 14. As handled by the study authors: Estimates of nucleated cell counts were drawn from the amplification of reference gene primers. Assay: immunoSEQ multiplex PCR; the TCRdb copy retains only in-frame clones and omits some. Clonal size and the V and J genes are those of that table, whereas D and trimming came from the DNA. The sample carries about 67,000 clones, 87% recorded once.

The chain carries TRBV19 and TRBJ2-7; 8 bases line up with TRBD1. Material for sequencing was peripheral blood. The TCR comes from a man over 45 with active COVID-19. The CDR3 DNA reads TGTGCCAGTAGTGTAAACTTTCGGTCAGGGGGCCACGAGCAGTACTTC. Protein product: CASSVNFRSGGHEQYF.